Shown below are 13 T cell receptor beta chains from a single sample sequenced in a study of blood T cell repertoires in COVID-19 (dated by TCRdb to between 2020 and 2021). The method was the immunoSEQ multiplex PCR assay. Drawn from immuneACCESS, this table holds only the in-frame rearrangements with V and J called that TCRdb kept. Clones are partly lost; checked studies trace under half to an unresolved V gene and leave the rest unexplained. This sample comprises some 330,000 clones, nearly 90% of them detected only once. The ten largest clonotypes hold about 1.7% of the sample. Sequencing was performed on peripheral blood. These receptors were collected from a woman in her twenties or thirties with COVID-19, enrolled during active disease.

The chain uses TRBV2 and TRBJ1-1; 8 bases fit TRBD1. Germline loops: CDR1 SNHLY, CDR2 FYNNEI. This CDR3 spans 14 amino acids. J lost 4 bases, V lost 7 bases, and 8 bases had no gene match. In DNA form, the CDR3 reads TGTGCCAGCATGAGGGGCACAGGGGGCACTGAAGCTTTCTTT. It is translated as CASMRGTGGTEAFF.

This clone has a count of ten or more. The DNA of the CDR3 is TGCAGCGTTGAGGGGCTAGCGGGGGGTTACGAGACCCAGTACTTC. It translates to CSVEGLAGGYETQYF. V and J are TRBV29-1 and TRBJ2-5; TRBD2 matches at 11 bases. The J segment lost 5 bases and the V segment lost 3 bases, leaving 8 bases of the junction unmatched. Per germline, CDR1 SQVTM and CDR2 ANQGSEA. CDR3 length: 15 amino acids.

This chain joins TRBV5-4 and TRBJ2-6, with TRBD1 identical over 10 bases. CDR1 and CDR2 (germline): SGHNT, YYREEE (reference sequence). CDR3 size: 17 residues. Losses at the gene ends were 4 bases for V and 2 bases for J; bases not matched to a gene: 6. The CDR3 sequence: CASSPKTGGAGANVLTF. In DNA, the CDR3 is TGTGCCAGCAGCCCTAAGACAGGGGGCGCTGGGGCCAACGTCCTGACTTTC.

The chain combines TRBV10-3 with TRBJ1-1; TRBD1 is a possible D gene (6 bases). Germline CDR1 and CDR2: ENHRY and SYGVKD. Trimming pared 4 bases from V and 0 bases from J, leaving 21 bases between. This CDR3 comprises 18 residues. Written as DNA, the CDR3 is TGTGCCATCAGTGGACCTCCAGCCTCTACAGGGATGAACACTGAAGCTTTCTTT. Protein product: CAISGPPASTGMNTEAFF.

This chain joins TRBV23-1 and TRBJ1-2; D may be TRBD1 (5 bases). TRBV23-1 is an open reading frame whose function is uncertain. The CDR3 extends over 16 amino acids. Trimming took off 0 bases at V and 4 bases at J, with 15 bases between the two ends. The CDR3 region is CASSQSVRRGLYGYTF. CDR3 DNA sequence: TGCGCCAGCAGTCAATCAGTTAGAAGGGGCCTCTATGGCTACACCTTC.

The gene calls are TRBV18 and TRBJ1-2; D is uncertain. The CDR3 is 13 residues long. V was trimmed by 8 bases and J by 3 bases, leaving 13 bases between them. CDR1 and CDR2 from the germline V gene are KGHSH and LQKENI. CDR3 protein: CASLFPGDYGYTF. The CDR3 nucleotides are TGTGCCAGCCTCTTCCCCGGGGACTATGGCTACACCTTC.

The sample holds one count of this clone. The chain recombines TRBV5-1 with TRBJ2-1, with 7 positions matching TRBD2. Germline trimming cut 6 bases from V and 3 bases from J; bases unmatched to any gene: 3. Germline V gives CDR1 SGHRS, CDR2 YFSETQ. The CDR3 loop spans 13 amino acids. CDR3 coding DNA: TGCGCCAGCACTACTAGCGACTACAATGAGCAGTTCTTC. Its translation is CASTTSDYNEQFF.

The table lists this clone with a count of one. The V and J genes are TRBV6-5 and TRBJ2-6; D is undetermined. With 8 bases removed from V and 10 bases from J, the gap between germline ends came to 21 bases. Germline CDR1 is MNHEY and CDR2 is SVGAGI. The CDR3 sequence is 15 residues long. The CDR3 DNA sequence: TGTGCCAGCTCAAACTCGCCGCCGCTAGGTAACGTCCTGACTTTC. Its protein is CASSNSPPLGNVLTF.

The chain carries TRBV5-6 and TRBJ1-2; 9 nucleotides agree with TRBD1. CDR1 and CDR2 from the germline V gene are SGHDT and YYEEEE. CDR3 length: 16 amino acids. Trimming removed 5 bases from V and 6 bases from J; junction bases left unmatched: 14. The CDR3 here is CASRGTGMVRKNGYTF. The CDR3 DNA reads as TGTGCCAGCAGAGGGACAGGGATGGTCAGGAAGAATGGCTACACCTTC.

The chain uses TRBV19 and TRBJ1-1; D uncertain. V dropped 9 bases and J dropped 3 bases, with 17 bases sitting between them. This CDR3 comprises 14 residues. In germline, CDR1 is LNHDA, CDR2 SQIVND (reference sequence). CDR3 DNA: TGTGCCAGCCGACCTCCGGGGTTAGACACTGAAGCTTTCTTT. Its protein product is CASRPPGLDTEAFF.

The rearrangement links TRBV10-3 to TRBJ1-6; 8 positions agree with TRBD1. The J segment lost 7 bases and the V segment lost 2 bases, leaving 4 bases of the junction unmatched. CDR1 is ENHRY and CDR2 is SYGVKD in the germline V gene. The CDR3 length is 15 residues. The DNA for the CDR3 is TGTGCCATCAGTGAGACAGGGGGGAGGAATTCACCCCTCCACTTT. It encodes CAISETGGRNSPLHF.

V is TRBV6-5 and J is TRBJ1-2; D perhaps matches TRBD1 (5 bases). V was pared by 6 bases and J by 8 bases, with 19 bases between. Germline loops: CDR1 MNHEY, CDR2 SVGAGI. This CDR3 is 14 amino acids long. This CDR3 reads CASSLRGEEKGYTF. Written as DNA, the CDR3 is TGTGCCAGCAGCCTTCGGGGGGAAGAGAAGGGCTACACCTTC.

The chain joins TRBV5-1 to TRBJ1-1, with TRBD1 as a possible D gene (6 bases). The CDR3 length is 13 residues. Germline V CDR1 and CDR2: SGHRS, YFSETQ. Trimming removed 5 bases from V and 4 bases from J, with 12 bases in between. CDR3 residues: CASRQGEGTEAFF. CDR3 nucleotides: TGCGCCAGCAGACAGGGAGAAGGCACTGAAGCTTTCTTT.